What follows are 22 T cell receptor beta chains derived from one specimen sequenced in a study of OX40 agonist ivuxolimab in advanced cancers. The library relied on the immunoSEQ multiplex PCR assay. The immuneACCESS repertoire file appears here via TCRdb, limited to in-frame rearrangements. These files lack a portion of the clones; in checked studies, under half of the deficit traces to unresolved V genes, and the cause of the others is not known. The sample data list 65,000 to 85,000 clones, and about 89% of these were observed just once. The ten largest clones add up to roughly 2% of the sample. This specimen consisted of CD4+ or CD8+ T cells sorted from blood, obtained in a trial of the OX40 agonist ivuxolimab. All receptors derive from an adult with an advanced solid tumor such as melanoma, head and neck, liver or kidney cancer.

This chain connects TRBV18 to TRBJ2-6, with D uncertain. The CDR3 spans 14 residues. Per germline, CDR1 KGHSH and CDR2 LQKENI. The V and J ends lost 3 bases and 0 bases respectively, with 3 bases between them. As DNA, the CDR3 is TGTGCCAGCTCACCCCCCTCTGGGGCCAACGTCCTGACTTTC. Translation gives CASSPPSGANVLTF.

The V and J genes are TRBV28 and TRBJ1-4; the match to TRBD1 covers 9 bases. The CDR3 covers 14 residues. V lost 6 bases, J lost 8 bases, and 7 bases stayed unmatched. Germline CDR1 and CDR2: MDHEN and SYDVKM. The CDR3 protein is CASSPGTGREKLFF. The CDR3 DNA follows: TGTGCCAGCAGCCCTGGGACAGGGCGGGAAAAACTGTTTTTT.

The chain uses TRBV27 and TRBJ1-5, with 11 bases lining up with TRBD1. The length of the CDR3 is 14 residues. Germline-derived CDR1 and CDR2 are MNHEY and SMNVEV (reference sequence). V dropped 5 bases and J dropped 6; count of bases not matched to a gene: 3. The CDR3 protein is CASSGTGGTQPQHF. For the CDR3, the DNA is TGTGCCAGCAGTGGGACAGGGGGGACTCAGCCCCAGCATTTT.

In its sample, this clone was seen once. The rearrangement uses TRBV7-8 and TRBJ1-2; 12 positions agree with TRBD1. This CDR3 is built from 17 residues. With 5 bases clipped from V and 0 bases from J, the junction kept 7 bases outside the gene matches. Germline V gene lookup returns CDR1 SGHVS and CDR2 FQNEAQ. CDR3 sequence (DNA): TGTGCCAGCAGCGAGAAGGGGACAGGGGGCTCTAACTATGGCTACACCTTC. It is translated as CASSEKGTGGSNYGYTF.

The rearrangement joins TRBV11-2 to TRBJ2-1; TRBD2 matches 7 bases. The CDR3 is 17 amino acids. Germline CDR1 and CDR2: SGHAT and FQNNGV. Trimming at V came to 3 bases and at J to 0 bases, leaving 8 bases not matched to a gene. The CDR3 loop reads CASSFSKAGPSYNEQFF. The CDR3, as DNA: TGTGCCAGCAGCTTTTCCAAAGCGGGGCCCTCCTACAATGAGCAGTTCTTC.

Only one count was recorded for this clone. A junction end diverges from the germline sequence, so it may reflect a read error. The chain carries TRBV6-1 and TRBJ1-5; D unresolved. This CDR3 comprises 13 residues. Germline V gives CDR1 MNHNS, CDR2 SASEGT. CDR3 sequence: CASREDSNQPQHF. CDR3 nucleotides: TGTGCCAGCAGGGAAGATAGCAATCAGCCCCAGCATTTT.

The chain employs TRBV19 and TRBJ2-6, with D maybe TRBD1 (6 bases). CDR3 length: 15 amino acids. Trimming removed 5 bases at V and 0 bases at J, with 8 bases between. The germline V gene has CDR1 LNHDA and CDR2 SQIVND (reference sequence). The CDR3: CASSQGRSGANVLTF. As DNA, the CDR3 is TGTGCCAGTAGTCAGGGGCGCTCTGGGGCCAACGTCCTGACTTTC.

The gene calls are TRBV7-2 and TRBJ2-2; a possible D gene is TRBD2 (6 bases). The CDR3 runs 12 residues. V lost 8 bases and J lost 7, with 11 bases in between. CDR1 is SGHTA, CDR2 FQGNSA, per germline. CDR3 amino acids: CASGGILGELFF. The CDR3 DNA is TGTGCCAGCGGGGGGATACTCGGGGAGCTGTTTTTT.

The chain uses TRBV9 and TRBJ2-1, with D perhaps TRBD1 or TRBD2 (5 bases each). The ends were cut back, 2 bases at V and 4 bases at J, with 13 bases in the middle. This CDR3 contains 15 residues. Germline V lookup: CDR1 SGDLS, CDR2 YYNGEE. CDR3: CASSVGGFRYNEQFF. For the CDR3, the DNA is TGTGCCAGCAGCGTTGGGGGTTTTAGGTACAATGAGCAGTTCTTC. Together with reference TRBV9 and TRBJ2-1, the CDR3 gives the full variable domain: DSGVTQTPKHLITATGQRVTLRCSPRSGDLSVYWYQQSLDQGLQFLIQYYNGEERAKGNILERFSAQQFPDLHSELNLSSLELGDSALYFCASSVGGFRYNEQFFGPGTRLTVL.

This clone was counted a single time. CDR3 sequence (DNA): TGCGCCAGCAGCTTGGCCGGGACAGGGTCGCTAACCGCACCAAACTACGAGCAGTACTTC. It encodes CASSLAGTGSLTAPNYEQYF. This rearrangement joins TRBV5-1 to TRBJ2-7; 9 bases fit TRBD1. This CDR3 is 20 amino acids long. Germline V gene data show CDR1 as SGHRS and CDR2 as YFSETQ. V shed 0 bases, J shed 3 bases, and the junction held 19 bases outside the gene matches. The variable domain in full, with the rest retrieved from reference TRBV5-1 and TRBJ2-7, is KAGVTQTPRYLIKTRGQQVTLSCSPISGHRSVSWYQQTPGQGLQFLFEYFSETQRNKGNFPGRFSGRQFSNSRSEMNVSTLELGDSALYLCASSLAGTGSLTAPNYEQYFGPGTRLTVT.

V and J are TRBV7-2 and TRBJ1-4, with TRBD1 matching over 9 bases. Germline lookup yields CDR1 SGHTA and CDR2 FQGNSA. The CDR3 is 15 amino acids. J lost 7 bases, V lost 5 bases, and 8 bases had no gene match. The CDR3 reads CASSRAGTGPEKLFF. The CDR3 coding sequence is TGTGCCAGCAGCCGGGCCGGGACAGGGCCTGAAAAACTGTTTTTT.

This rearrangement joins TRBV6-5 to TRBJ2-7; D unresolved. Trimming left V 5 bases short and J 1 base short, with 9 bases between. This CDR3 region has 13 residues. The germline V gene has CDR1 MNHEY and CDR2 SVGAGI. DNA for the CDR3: TGTGCCAGCAGTGGGGAAACGTCCTACGAGCAGTACTTC. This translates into CASSGETSYEQYF.

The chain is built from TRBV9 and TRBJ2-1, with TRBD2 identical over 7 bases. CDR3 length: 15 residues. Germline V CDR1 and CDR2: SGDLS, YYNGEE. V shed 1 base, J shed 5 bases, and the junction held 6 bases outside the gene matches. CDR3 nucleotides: TGTGCCAGCAGCGTAAGGGGACTACCCAACAATGAGCAGTTCTTC. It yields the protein CASSVRGLPNNEQFF.

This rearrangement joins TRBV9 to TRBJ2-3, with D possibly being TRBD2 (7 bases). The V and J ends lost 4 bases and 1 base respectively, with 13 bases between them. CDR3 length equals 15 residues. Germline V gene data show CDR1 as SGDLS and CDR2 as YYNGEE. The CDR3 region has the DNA TGTGCCAGCAGCTTCTCGGGGGGCGGCACAGATACGCAGTATTTT. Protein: CASSFSGGGTDTQYF.

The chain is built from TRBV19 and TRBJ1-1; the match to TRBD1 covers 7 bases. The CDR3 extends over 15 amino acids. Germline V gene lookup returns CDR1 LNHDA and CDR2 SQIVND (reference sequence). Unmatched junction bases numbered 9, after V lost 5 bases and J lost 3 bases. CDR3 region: CASSSSRGQDTEAFF. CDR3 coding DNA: TGTGCCAGTAGTTCTTCGAGGGGGCAGGACACTGAAGCTTTCTTT.

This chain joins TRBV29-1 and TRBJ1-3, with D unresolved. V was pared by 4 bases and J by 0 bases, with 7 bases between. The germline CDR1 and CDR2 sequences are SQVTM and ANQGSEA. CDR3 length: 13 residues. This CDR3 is CSVVKNSGNTIYF. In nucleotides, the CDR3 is TGCAGCGTTGTTAAGAACTCTGGAAACACCATATATTTT.

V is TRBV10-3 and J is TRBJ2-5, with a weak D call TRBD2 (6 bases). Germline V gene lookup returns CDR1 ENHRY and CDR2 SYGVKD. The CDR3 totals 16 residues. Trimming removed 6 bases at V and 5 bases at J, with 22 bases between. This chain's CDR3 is CAISLMPGLSRETQYF. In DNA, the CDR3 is TGTGCCATCAGCCTCATGCCGGGACTCTCAAGGGAGACCCAGTACTTC.

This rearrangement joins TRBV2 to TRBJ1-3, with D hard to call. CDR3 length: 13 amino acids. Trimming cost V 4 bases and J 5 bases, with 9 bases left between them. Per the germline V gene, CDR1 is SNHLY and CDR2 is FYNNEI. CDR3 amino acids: CASSVGARNTIYF. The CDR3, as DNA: TGTGCCAGCAGTGTTGGCGCGAGAAACACCATATATTTT.

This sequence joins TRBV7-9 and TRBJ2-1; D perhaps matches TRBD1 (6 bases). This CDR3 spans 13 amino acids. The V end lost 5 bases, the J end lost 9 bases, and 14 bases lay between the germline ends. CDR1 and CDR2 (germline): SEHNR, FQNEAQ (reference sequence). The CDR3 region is CASSPGTIGEQFF. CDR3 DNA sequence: TGTGCCAGCAGCCCCGGGACAATCGGTGAGCAGTTCTTC.

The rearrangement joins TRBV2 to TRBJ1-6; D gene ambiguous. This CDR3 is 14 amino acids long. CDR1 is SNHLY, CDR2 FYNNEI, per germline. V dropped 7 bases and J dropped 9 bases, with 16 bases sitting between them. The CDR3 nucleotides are TGTGCCAGCACCCCTAGTTGGGGAGTTTCACCCCTCCACTTT. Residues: CASTPSWGVSPLHF.

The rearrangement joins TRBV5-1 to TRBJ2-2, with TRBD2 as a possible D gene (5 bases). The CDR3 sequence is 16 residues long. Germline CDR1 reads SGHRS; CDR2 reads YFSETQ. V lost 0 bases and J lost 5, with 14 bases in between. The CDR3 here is CASSLGTGSGTGELFF. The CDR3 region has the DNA TGCGCCAGCAGCTTGGGGACGGGGAGTGGGACCGGGGAGCTGTTTTTT. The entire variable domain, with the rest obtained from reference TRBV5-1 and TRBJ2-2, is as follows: KAGVTQTPRYLIKTRGQQVTLSCSPISGHRSVSWYQQTPGQGLQFLFEYFSETQRNKGNFPGRFSGRQFSNSRSEMNVSTLELGDSALYLCASSLGTGSGTGELFFGEGSRLTVL.

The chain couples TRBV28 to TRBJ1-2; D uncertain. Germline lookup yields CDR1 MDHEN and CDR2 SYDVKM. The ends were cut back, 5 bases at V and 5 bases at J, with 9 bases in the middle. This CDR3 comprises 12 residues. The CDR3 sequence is CASSGQDYGYTF. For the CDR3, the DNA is TGTGCCAGCAGTGGCCAGGATTATGGCTACACCTTC.